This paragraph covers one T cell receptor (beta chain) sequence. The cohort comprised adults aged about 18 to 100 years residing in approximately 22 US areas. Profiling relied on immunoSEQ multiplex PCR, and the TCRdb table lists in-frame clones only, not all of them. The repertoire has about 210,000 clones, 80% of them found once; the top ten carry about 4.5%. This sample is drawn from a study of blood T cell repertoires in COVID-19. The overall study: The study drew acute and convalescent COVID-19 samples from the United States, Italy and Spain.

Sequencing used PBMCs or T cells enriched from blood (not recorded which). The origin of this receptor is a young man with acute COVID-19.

CDR3 DNA: TGTGCCAGCAGTTTGCGGGAAAATAATTCACCCCTCCACTTT. Protein sequence: CASSLRENNSPLHF. The gene calls are TRBV27 and TRBJ1-6, with D hard to call. Trimming cost V 3 bases and J 5 bases, with 8 bases left between them. This CDR3 is built from 14 residues. Per germline, CDR1 MNHEY and CDR2 SMNVEV (reference sequence).